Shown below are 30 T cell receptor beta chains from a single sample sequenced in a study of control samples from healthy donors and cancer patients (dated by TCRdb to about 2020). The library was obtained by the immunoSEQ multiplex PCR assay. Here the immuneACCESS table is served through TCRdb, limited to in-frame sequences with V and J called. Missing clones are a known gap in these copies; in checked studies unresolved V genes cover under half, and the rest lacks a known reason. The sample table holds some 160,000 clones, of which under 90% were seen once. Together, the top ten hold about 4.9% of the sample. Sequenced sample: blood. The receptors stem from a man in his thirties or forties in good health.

The CDR3 DNA reads as TGTGCCAGCAGCTTAGCATTACCTAGCGGGGACTACGAGCAGTACTTC. It encodes CASSLALPSGDYEQYF. The rearrangement links TRBV7-9 to TRBJ2-7, with 9 bases lining up with TRBD2. The length of the CDR3 is 16 residues. V shed 0 bases, J shed 3 bases, and the junction held 6 bases outside the gene matches. Germline CDR1 reads SEHNR; CDR2 reads FQNEAQ (reference sequence).

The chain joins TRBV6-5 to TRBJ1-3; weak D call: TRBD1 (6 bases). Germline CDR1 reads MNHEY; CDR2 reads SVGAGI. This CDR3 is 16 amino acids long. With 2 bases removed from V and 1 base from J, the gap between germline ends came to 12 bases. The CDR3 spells CASSYGRGLSGNTIYF. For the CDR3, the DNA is TGTGCCAGCAGTTACGGCAGGGGCTTATCTGGAAACACCATATATTTT.

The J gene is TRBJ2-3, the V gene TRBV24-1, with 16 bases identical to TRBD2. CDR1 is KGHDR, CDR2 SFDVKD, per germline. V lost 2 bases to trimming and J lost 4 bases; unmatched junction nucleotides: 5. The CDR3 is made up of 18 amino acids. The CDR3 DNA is TGTGCCACCAGTGATTCGGGACTAGCGGGAGGGCTGTCAGATACGCAGTATTTT. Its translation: CATSDSGLAGGLSDTQYF.

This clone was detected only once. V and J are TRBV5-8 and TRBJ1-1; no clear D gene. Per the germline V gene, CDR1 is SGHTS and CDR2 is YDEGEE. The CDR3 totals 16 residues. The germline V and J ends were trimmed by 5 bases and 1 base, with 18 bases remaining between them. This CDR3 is CASRHTNEWENTEAFF. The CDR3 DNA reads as TGTGCCAGCAGGCACACCAACGAGTGGGAGAACACTGAAGCTTTCTTT. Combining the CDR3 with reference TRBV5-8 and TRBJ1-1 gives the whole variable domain EAGVTQSPTHLIKTRGQQATLRCSPISGHTSVYWYQQALGLGLQFLLWYDEGEERNRGNFPPRFSGRQFPNYSSELNVNALELEDSALYLCASRHTNEWENTEAFFGQGTRLTVV.

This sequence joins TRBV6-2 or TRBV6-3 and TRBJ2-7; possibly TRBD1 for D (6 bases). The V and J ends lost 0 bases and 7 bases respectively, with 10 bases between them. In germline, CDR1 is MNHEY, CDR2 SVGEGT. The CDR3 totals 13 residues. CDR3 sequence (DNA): TGTGCCAGCAGTTACTCCCAGGGGTGGGAGCAGTACTTC. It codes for CASSYSQGWEQYF.

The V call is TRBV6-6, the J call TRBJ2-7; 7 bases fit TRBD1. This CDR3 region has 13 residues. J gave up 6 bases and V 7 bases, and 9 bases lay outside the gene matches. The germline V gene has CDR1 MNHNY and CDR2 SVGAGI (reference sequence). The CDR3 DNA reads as TGTGCCAGCAACCAAGCAGGGGGTCGCGAGCAGTACTTC. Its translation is CASNQAGGREQYF.

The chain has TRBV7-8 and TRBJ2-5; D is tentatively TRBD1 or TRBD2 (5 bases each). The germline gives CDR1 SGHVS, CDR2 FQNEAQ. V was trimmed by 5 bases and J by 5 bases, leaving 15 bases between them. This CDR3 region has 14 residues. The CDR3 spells CASSPPPGPETQYF. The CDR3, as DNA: TGTGCCAGCAGCCCCCCACCGGGGCCGGAGACCCAGTACTTC.

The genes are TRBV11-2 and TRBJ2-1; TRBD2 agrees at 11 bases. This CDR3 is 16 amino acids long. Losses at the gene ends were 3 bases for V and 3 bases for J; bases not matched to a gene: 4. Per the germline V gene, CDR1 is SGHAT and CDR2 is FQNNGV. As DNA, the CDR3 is TGTGCCAGCAGCTTGCGAGGGACTAGCGGCTACAATGAGCAGTTCTTC. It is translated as CASSLRGTSGYNEQFF.

The CDR3 sequence: CASSSSGTGHYEQYF. CDR3 nucleotides: TGTGCCAGCAGTTCTTCCGGGACAGGACACTACGAGCAGTACTTC. V and J are TRBV6-5 and TRBJ2-7; 8 nucleotides match TRBD1. With V trimmed by 4 bases and J by 3 bases, 8 bases remained unmatched. The CDR3 loop spans 15 amino acids. Germline CDR1 reads MNHEY; CDR2 reads SVGAGI.

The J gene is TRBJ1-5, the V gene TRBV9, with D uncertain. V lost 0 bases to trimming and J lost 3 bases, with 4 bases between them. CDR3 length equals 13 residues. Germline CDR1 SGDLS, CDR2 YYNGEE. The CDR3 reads CASSVEANQPQHF. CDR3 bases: TGTGCCAGCAGCGTAGAGGCCAATCAGCCCCAGCATTTT.

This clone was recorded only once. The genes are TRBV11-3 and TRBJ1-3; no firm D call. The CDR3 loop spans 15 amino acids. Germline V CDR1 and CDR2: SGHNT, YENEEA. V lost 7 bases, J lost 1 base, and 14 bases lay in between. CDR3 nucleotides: TGTGCCAGCACCCTGCGGAGGGATTCTGGAAACACCATATATTTT. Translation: CASTLRRDSGNTIYF.

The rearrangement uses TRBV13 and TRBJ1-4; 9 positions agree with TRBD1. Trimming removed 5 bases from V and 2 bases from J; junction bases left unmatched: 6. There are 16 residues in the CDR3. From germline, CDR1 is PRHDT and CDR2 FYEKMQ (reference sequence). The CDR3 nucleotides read TGTGCCAGCAGCCCGGGACAGGGCGGCACTAATGAAAAACTGTTTTTT. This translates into CASSPGQGGTNEKLFF.

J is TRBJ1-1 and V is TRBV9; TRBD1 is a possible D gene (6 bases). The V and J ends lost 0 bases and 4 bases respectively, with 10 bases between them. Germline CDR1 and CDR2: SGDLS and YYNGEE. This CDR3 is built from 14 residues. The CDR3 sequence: CASSVGRGGTEAFF. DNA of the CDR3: TGTGCCAGCAGCGTAGGGAGGGGGGGCACTGAAGCTTTCTTT.

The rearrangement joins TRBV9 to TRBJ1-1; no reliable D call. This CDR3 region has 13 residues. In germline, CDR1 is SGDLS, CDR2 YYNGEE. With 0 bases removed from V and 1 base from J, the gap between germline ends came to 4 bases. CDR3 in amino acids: CASSVGRNTEAFF. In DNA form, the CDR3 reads TGTGCCAGCAGCGTAGGCAGGAACACTGAAGCTTTCTTT.

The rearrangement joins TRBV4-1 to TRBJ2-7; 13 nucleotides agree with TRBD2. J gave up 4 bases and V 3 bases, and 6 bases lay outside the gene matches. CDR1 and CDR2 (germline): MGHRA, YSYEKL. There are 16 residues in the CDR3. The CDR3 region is CASSQRLAGGSYEQYF. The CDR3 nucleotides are TGCGCCAGCAGCCAGCGACTAGCGGGAGGATCATACGAGCAGTACTTC.

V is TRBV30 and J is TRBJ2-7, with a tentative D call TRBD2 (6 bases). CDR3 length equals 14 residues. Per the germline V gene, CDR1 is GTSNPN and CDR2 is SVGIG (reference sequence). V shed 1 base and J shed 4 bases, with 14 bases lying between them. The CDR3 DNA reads TGTGCCTGGAGTGCCGACAGTGCGGGATACGAGCAGTACTTC. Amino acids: CAWSADSAGYEQYF.

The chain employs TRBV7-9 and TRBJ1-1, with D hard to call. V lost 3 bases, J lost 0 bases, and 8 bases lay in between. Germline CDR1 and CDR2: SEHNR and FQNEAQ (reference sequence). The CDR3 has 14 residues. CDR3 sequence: CASSFIDMNTEAFF. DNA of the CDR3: TGTGCCAGCAGCTTTATTGACATGAACACTGAAGCTTTCTTT.

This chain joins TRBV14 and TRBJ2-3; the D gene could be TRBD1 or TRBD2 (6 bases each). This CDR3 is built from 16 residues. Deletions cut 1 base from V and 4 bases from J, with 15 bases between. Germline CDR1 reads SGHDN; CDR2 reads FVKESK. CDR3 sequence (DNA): TGTGCCAGCAGCCAAGGTACACGGGGGCACTCAGATACGCAGTATTTT. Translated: CASSQGTRGHSDTQYF.

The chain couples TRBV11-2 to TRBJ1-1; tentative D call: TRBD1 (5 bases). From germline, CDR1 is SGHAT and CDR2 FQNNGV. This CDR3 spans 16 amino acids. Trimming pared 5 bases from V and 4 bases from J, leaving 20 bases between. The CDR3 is CASSLLWGNSPTEAFF. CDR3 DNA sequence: TGTGCCAGCAGCCTCCTGTGGGGGAATTCACCCACTGAAGCTTTCTTT.

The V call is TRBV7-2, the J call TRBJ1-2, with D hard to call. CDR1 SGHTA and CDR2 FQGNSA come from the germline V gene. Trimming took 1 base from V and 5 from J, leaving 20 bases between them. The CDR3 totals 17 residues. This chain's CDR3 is CASSLGGSGVIRYGYTF. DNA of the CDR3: TGTGCCAGCAGCTTAGGGGGATCTGGGGTCATCCGGTATGGCTACACCTTC.

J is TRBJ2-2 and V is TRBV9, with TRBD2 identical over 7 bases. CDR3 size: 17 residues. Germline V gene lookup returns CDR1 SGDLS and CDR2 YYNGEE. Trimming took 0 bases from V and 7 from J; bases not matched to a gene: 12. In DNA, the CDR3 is TGTGCCAGCAGCGTAGCTACGGGGCGGGAGCATTACGGGGAGCTGTTTTTT. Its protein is CASSVATGREHYGELFF.

Written as DNA, the CDR3 is TGTGCCAGCAGCTTAGTAGGGGGGGCGCGCGAGCAGTACTTC. Amino acid sequence: CASSLVGGAREQYF. This rearrangement joins TRBV7-2 to TRBJ2-7, with D possibly being TRBD2 (7 bases). V lost 1 base to trimming and J lost 6 bases, with 13 bases between them. Germline V gene sequence: CDR1 SGHTA, CDR2 FQGNSA. The CDR3 has 14 residues. Together with reference TRBV7-2 and TRBJ2-7, the CDR3 gives the full variable domain: GAGVSQSPSNKVTEKGKDVELRCDPISGHTALYWYRQSLGQGLEFLIYFQGNSAPDKSGLPSDRFSAERTGGSVSTLTIQRTQQEDSAVYLCASSLVGGAREQYFGPGTRLTVT.

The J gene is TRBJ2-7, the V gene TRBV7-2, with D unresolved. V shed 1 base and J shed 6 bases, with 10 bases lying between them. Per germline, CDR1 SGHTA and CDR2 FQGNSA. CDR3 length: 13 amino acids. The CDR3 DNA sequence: TGTGCCAGCAGCTTAGTTAGGATGGGCGAGCAGTACTTC. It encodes CASSLVRMGEQYF.

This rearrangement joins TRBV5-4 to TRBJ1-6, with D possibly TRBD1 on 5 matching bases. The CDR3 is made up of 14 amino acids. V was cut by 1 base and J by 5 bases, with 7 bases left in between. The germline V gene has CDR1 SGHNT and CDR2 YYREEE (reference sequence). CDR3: CASSLIGDNSPLHF. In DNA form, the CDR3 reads TGTGCCAGCAGCTTGATAGGGGATAATTCACCCCTCCACTTT.

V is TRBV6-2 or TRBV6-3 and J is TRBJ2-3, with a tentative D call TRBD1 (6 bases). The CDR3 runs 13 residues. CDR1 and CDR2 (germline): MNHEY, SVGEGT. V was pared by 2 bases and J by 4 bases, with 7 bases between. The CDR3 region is CASSYGQSDTQYF. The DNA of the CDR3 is TGTGCCAGCAGTTACGGACAGTCAGATACGCAGTATTTT.

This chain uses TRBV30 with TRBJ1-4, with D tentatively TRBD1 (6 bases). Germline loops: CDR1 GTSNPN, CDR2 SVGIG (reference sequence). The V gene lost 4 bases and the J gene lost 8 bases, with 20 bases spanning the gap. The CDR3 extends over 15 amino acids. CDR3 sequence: CAWIRGSGAGEKLFF. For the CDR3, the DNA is TGTGCCTGGATCCGAGGCTCGGGGGCGGGGGAAAAACTGTTTTTT.

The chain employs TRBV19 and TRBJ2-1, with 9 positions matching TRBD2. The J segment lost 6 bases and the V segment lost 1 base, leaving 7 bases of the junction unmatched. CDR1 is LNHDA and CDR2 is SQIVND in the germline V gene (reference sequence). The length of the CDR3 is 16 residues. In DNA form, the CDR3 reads TGTGCCAGTAGTATAGTTGGCGGGGGGGAATTCAATGAGCAGTTCTTC. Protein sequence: CASSIVGGGEFNEQFF.

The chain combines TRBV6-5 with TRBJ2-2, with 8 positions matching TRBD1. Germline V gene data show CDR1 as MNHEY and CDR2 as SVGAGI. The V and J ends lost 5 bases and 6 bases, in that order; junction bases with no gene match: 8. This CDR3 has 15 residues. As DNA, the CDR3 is TGTGCCAGCAGTCCTCCAGGGGGCCGCGCCGGGGAGCTGTTTTTT. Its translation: CASSPPGGRAGELFF.

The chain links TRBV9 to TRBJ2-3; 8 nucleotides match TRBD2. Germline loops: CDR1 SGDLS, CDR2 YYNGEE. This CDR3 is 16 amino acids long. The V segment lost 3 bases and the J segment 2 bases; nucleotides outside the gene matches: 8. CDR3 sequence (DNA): TGTGCCAGCAGCGCCGTCCAGCGGGGGAACACAGATACGCAGTATTTT. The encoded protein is CASSAVQRGNTDTQYF.

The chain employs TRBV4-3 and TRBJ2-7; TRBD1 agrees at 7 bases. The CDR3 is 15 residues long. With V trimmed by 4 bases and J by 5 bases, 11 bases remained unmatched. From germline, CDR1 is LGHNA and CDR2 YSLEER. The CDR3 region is CASSRLGQASHEQYF. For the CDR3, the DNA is TGCGCCAGCAGCCGGCTCGGACAGGCATCTCACGAGCAGTACTTC.